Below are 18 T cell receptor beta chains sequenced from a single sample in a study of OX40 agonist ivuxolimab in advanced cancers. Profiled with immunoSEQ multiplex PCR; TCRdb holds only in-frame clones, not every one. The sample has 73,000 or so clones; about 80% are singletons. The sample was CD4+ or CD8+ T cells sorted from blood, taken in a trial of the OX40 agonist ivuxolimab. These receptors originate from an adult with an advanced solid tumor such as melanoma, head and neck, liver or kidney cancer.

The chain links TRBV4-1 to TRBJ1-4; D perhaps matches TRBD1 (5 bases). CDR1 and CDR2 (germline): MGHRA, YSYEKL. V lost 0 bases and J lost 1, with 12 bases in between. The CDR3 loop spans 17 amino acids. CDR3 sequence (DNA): TGCGCCAGCAGCCAAGATCGCGGGGGATTAACTAATGAAAAACTGTTTTTT. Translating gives CASSQDRGGLTNEKLFF.

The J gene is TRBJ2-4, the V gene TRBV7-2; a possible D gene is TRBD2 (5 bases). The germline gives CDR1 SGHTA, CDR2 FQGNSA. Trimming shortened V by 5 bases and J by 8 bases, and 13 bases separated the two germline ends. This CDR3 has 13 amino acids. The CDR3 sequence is CASSQDWRDIQYF. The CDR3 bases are TGTGCCAGCAGCCAAGACTGGCGGGACATTCAGTACTTC.

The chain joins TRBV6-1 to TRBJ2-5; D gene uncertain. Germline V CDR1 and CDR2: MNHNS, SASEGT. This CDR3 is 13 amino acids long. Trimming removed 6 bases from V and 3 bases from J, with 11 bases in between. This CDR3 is CASRMPPEETQYF. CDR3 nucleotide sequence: TGTGCCAGCAGGATGCCTCCCGAAGAGACCCAGTACTTC.

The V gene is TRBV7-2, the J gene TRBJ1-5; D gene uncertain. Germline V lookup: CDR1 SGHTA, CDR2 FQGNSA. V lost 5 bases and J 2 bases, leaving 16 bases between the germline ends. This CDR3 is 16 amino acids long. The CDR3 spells CASSGEAGWGNQPQHF. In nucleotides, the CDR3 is TGTGCCAGCAGCGGTGAGGCAGGTTGGGGCAATCAGCCCCAGCATTTT.

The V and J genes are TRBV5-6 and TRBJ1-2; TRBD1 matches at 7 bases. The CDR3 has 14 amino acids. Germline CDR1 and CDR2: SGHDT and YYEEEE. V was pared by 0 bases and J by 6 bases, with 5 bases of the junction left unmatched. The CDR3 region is CASSLVGRGDGYTF. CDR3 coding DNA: TGTGCCAGCAGCTTGGTGGGCAGGGGGGATGGCTACACCTTC.

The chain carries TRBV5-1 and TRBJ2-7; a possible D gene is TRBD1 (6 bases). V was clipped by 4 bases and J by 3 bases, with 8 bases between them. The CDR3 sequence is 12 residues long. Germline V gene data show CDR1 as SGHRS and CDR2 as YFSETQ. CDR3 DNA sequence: TGCGCCAGCAGCCGGACAGACTACGAGCAGTACTTC. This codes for CASSRTDYEQYF.

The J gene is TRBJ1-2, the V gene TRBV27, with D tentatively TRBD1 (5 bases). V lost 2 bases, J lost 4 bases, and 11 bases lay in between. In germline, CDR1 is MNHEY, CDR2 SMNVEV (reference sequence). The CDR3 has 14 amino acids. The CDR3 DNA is TGTGCCAGCAGTTTAGTTGGACATGGCTATGGCTACACCTTC. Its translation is CASSLVGHGYGYTF.

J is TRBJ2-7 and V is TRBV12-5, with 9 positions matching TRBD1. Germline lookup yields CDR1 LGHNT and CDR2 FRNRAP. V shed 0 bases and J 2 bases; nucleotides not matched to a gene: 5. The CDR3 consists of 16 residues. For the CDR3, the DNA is TGTGCTAGTGGTTTGGTACTTGGACAGGGGACCTACGAGCAGTACTTC. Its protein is CASGLVLGQGTYEQYF. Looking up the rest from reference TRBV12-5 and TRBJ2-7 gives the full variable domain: DARVTQTPRHKVTEMGQEVTMRCQPILGHNTVFWYRQTMMQGLELLAYFRNRAPLDDSGMPKDRFSAEMPDATLATLKIQPSEPRDSAVYFCASGLVLGQGTYEQYFGPGTRLTVT.

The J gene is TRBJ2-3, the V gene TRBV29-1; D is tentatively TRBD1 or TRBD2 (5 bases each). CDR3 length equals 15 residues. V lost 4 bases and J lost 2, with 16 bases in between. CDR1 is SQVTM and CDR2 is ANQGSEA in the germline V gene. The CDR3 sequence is CSVAPGGGPTDTQYF. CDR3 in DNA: TGCAGCGTTGCCCCGGGTGGGGGACCCACAGATACGCAGTATTTT.

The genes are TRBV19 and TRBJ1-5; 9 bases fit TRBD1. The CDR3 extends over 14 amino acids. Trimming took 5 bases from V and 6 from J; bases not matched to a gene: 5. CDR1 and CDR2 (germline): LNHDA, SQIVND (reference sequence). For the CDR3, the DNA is TGTGCCAGTAGTGGACAGGGGAAAAGTCAGCCCCAGCATTTT. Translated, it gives CASSGQGKSQPQHF.

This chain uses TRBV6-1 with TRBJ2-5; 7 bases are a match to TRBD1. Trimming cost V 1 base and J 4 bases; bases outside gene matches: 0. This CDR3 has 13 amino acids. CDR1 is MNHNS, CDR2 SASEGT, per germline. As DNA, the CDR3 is TGTGCCAGCAGTGAAGGACAGGGAGAGACCCAGTACTTC. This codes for CASSEGQGETQYF.

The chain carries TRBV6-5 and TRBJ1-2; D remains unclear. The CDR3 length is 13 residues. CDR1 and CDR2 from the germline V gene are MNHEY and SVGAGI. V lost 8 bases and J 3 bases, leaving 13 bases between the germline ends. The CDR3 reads CASGSGIDYGYTF. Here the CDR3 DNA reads TGTGCCAGCGGATCGGGAATTGACTATGGCTACACCTTC.

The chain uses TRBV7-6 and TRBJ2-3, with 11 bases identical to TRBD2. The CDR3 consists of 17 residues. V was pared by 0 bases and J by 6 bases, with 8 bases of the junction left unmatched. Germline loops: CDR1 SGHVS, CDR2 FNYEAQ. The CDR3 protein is CASSLAQLAGAGDTQYF. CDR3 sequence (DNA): TGTGCCAGCAGCTTAGCCCAACTAGCGGGAGCGGGGGATACGCAGTATTTT.

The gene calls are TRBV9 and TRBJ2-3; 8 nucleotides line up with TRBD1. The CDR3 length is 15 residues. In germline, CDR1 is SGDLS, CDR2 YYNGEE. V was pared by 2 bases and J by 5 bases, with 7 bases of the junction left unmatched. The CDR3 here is CASSVLDRVEDTQYF. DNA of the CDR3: TGTGCCAGCAGCGTCCTGGACAGGGTAGAAGATACGCAGTATTTT.

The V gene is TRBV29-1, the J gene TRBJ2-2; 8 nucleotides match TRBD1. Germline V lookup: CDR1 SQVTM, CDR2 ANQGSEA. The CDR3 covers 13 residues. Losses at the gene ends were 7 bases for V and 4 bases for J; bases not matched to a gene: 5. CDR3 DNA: TGCAGCGCCGGGACAGGCTCCACCGGGGAGCTGTTTTTT. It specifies CSAGTGSTGELFF.

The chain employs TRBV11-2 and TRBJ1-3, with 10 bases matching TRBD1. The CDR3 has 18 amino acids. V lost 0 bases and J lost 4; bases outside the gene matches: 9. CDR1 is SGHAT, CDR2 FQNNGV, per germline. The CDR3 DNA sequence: TGTGCCAGCAGCTTAGAACTAGCAGTGACAGGGGGCGGAAACACCATATATTTT. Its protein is CASSLELAVTGGGNTIYF.

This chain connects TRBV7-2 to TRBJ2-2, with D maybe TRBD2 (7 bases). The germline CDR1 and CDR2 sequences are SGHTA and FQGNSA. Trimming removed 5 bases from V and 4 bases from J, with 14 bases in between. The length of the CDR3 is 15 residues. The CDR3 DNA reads TGTGCCAGCAGCACAGGGAGGGGAGGCACCGGGGAGCTGTTTTTT. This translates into CASSTGRGGTGELFF.

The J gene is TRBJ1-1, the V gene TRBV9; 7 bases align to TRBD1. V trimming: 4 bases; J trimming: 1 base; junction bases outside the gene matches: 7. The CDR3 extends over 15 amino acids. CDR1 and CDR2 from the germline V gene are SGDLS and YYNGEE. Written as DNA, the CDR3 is TGTGCCAGCAGCCCGGGGGGGACAGCGAACACTGAAGCTTTCTTT. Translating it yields CASSPGGTANTEAFF.